These 6 T cell receptor beta chains were sequenced from one sample in a study of chemoradiotherapy in HPV16-positive cancers. Using immunoSEQ multiplex PCR, the repertoire was profiled, and TCRdb retains in-frame clones only, with some absent. The table includes thousands of clones, roughly 90% detected once. This specimen was tumor tissue, taken from a patient who underwent chemoradiotherapy. Every receptor here comes from a human donor with HPV-associated anogenital cancer.

The rearrangement uses TRBV5-1 and TRBJ1-1; possibly TRBD1 for D (5 bases). Between the trimmed V and J ends, which lost 0 bases and 5 bases, there was a span of 11 bases. The CDR3 covers 14 residues. CDR1 and CDR2 from the germline V gene are SGHRS and YFSETQ. CDR3 sequence (DNA): TGCGCCAGCAGCTTGGGAGACAGTTGGACTGAAGCTTTCTTT. Protein sequence: CASSLGDSWTEAFF. Looking up the rest from reference TRBV5-1 and TRBJ1-1 gives the full variable domain: KAGVTQTPRYLIKTRGQQVTLSCSPISGHRSVSWYQQTPGQGLQFLFEYFSETQRNKGNFPGRFSGRQFSNSRSEMNVSTLELGDSALYLCASSLGDSWTEAFFGQGTRLTVV.

This chain connects TRBV25-1 to TRBJ1-1; D remains ambiguous. Trimming cost V 4 bases and J 5 bases, with 5 bases left between them. The CDR3 has 11 amino acids. The germline V gene encodes CDR1 MGHDK and CDR2 SYGVNS. The chain's CDR3 is CASSGSTEAFF. DNA of the CDR3: TGTGCCAGCAGTGGGAGTACTGAAGCTTTCTTT.

This chain uses TRBV27 with TRBJ1-4; D may be TRBD1 (6 bases). CDR1 is MNHEY, CDR2 SMNVEV, per germline (reference sequence). The germline V and J ends were trimmed by 6 bases and 8 bases, with 13 bases remaining between them. CDR3 length: 13 residues. CDR3 in amino acids: CASRWGAGEKLFF. CDR3 coding DNA: TGTGCCAGCAGATGGGGGGCAGGGGAAAAACTGTTTTTT.

The chain recombines TRBV27 with TRBJ1-1, with D possibly TRBD1 on 6 matching bases. CDR1 and CDR2 from the germline V gene are MNHEY and SMNVEV (reference sequence). The ends were cut back, 6 bases at V and 5 bases at J, with 13 bases in the middle. The CDR3 is made up of 13 amino acids. The CDR3: CASRGHAWTEAFF. The CDR3, as DNA: TGTGCCAGCAGGGGACACGCATGGACTGAAGCTTTCTTT.

This chain joins TRBV4-2 and TRBJ1-1; TRBD1 matches at 8 bases. The V and J ends lost 2 bases and 0 bases, in that order; junction bases with no gene match: 8. CDR1 and CDR2 from the germline V gene are LGHNA and YNFKEQ. The CDR3 totals 17 residues. The CDR3 is CASSQLFDRGVNTEAFF. In DNA form, the CDR3 reads TGTGCCAGCAGCCAACTTTTCGACAGGGGCGTGAACACTGAAGCTTTCTTT.

This clone came up once. This chain joins TRBV5-1 and TRBJ2-4, with no clear D. The ends were cut back, 0 bases at V and 5 bases at J, with 9 bases in the middle. Germline lookup yields CDR1 SGHRS and CDR2 YFSETQ. The CDR3 loop spans 14 amino acids. This CDR3 is CASSLGTAQNIQYF. CDR3 in DNA: TGCGCCAGCAGCTTGGGGACGGCCCAAAACATTCAGTACTTC.